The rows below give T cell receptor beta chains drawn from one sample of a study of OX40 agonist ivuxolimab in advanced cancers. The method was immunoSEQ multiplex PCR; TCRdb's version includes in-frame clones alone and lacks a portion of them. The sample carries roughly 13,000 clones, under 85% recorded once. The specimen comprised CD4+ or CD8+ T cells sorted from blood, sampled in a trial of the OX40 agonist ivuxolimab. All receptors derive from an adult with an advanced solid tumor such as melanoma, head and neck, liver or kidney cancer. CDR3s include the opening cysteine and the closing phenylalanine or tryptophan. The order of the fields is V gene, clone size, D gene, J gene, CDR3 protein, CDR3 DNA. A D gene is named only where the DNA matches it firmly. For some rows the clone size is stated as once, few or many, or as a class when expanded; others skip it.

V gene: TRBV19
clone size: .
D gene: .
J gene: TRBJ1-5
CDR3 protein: CASSMQGLNQPQHF
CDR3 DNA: TGTGCCAGTAGTATGCAAGGGCTCAATCAGCCCCAGCATTTT

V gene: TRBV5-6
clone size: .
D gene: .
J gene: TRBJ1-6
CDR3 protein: CASSLTSAQRRPLHF
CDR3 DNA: TGTGCCAGCAGCTTGACCTCGGCACAAAGGCGACCCCTCCACTTT

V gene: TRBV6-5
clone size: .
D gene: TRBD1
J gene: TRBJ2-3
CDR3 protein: CASSYTGQTTDTQYF
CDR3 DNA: TGTGCCAGCAGTTACACGGGACAGACCACAGATACGCAGTATTTT

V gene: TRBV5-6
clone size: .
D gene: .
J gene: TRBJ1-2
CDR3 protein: CASNRGGSGNYGYTF
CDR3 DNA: TGTGCCAGCAACCGGGGGGGCAGTGGGAACTATGGCTACACCTTC

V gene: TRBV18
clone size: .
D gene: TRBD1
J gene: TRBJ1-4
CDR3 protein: CASSPRQGTNEKLFF
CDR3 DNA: TGTGCCAGCTCACCCCGACAGGGAACTAATGAAAAACTGTTTTTT

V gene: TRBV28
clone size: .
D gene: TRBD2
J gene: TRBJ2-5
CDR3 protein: CAVIGVAGETQYF
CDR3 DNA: TGTGCCGTGATAGGGGTAGCGGGAGAGACCCAGTACTTC

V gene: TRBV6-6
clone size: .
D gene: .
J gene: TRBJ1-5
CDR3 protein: CASSALGSQPQHF
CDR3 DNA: TGTGCCAGCAGTGCCCTTGGGTCCCAGCCCCAGCATTTT

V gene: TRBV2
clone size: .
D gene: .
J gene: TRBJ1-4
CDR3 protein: CAGRGNEKLFF
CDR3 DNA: TGTGCGGGCAGGGGTAATGAAAAACTGTTTTTT

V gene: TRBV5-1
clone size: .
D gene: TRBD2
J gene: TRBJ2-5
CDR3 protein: CASSLALASGEETQYF
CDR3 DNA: TGCGCCAGCAGCTTGGCTTTGGCTAGCGGAGAAGAGACCCAGTACTTC

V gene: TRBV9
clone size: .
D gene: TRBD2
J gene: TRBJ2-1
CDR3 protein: CASSGDYSSYEQFF
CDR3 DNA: TGTGCCAGCAGCGGGGACTATTCCTCCTATGAGCAGTTCTTC

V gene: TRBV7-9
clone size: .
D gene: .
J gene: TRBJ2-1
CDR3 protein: CASSDRGQDEQFF
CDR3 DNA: TGTGCCAGCAGCGATAGAGGTCAGGATGAGCAGTTCTTC

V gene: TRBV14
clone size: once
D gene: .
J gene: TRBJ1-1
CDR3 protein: CASSQVQGSEAFF
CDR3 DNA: TGTGCCAGCAGCCAAGTACAGGGTTCTGAAGCTTTCTTT

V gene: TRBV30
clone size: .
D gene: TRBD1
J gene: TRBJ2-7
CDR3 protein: CAWSVGQGREQYF
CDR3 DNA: TGTGCCTGGAGTGTTGGACAGGGTAGAGAGCAGTACTTC

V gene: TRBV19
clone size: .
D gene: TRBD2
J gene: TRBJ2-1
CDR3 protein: CASSPKAGDRFDEQFF
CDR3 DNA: TGTGCCAGTAGTCCAAAAGCGGGAGACAGGTTCGATGAGCAGTTCTTC

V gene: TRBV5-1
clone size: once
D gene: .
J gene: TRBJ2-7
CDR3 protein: CASSLGSSLTYEQYF
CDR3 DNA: TGCGCCAGCAGCCTCGGATCAAGTCTTACCTACGAGCAGTACTTC

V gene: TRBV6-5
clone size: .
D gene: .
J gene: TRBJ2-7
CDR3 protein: CASSPGGYEQYF
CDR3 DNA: TGTGCCAGCAGCCCGGGTGGGTACGAGCAGTACTTC

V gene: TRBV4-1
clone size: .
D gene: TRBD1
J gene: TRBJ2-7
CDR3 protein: CASSQERGHYEQYF
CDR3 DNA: TGCGCCAGCAGCCAAGAAAGGGGGCACTACGAGCAGTACTTC

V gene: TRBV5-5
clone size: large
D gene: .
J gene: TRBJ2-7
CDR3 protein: CASSPRDGSYEQYF
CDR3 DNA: TGTGCCAGCAGTCCCCGGGACGGCTCCTACGAGCAGTACTTC

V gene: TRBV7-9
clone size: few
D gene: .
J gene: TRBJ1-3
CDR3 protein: CASSDQDWAYTIYF
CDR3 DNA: TGTGCCAGCAGCGACCAGGACTGGGCCTACACCATATATTTT

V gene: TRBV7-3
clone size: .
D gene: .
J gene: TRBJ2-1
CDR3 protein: CASSWSGASGNEQFF
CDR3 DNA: TGTGCCAGCAGCTGGAGTGGGGCGTCCGGCAATGAGCAGTTCTTC

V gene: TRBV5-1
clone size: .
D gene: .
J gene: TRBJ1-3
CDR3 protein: CASSLNPISGNTIYF
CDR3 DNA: TGCGCCAGCAGCTTAAACCCGATCTCTGGAAACACCATATATTTT

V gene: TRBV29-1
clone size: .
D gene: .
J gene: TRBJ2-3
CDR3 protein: CSVANSGDTNTDTQYF
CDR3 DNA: TGCAGCGTTGCCAACAGCGGAGATACTAACACAGATACGCAGTATTTT

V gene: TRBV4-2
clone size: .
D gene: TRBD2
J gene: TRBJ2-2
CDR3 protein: CASSQVASGSFGELFF
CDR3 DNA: TGTGCCAGCAGCCAAGTGGCTAGCGGGAGTTTCGGGGAGCTGTTTTTT

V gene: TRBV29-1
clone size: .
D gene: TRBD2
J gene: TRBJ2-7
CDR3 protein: CSVVGLAGESYEQYF
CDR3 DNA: TGCAGCGTTGTGGGACTAGCGGGAGAGTCCTACGAGCAGTACTTC

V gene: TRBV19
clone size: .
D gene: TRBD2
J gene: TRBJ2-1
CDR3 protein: CASDTGTSGTNEQFF
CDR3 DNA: TGTGCCAGTGATACCGGGACTAGCGGGACCAATGAGCAGTTCTTC

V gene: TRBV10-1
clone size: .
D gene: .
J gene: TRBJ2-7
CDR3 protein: CASSESGPSYEQYF
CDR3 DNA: TGCGCCAGCAGTGAGTCAGGGCCGTCCTACGAGCAGTACTTC

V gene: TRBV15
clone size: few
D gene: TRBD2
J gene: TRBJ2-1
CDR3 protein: CATSRDTSGGGEQFF
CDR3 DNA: TGTGCCACCAGCAGAGATACTAGCGGGGGGGGTGAGCAGTTCTTC

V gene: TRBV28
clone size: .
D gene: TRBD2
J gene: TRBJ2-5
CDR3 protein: CASSSPSSGRAGKTQYF
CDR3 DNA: TGTGCCAGCAGTTCACCCTCTAGCGGGAGGGCCGGAAAGACCCAGTACTTC

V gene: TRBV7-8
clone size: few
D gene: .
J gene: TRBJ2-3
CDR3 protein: CASSLLASLTDTQYF
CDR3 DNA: TGTGCCAGCAGCTTACTGGCTAGTTTAACAGATACGCAGTATTTT

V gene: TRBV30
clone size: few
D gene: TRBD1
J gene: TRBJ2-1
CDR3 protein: CAWRGGRGLYNEQFF
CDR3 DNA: TGTGCCTGGAGAGGGGGCAGGGGGCTGTACAATGAGCAGTTCTTC

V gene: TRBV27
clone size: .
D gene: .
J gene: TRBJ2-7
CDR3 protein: CASSTGTRQYEQYF
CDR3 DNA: TGTGCCAGCAGTACCGGGACCAGGCAATACGAGCAGTACTTC

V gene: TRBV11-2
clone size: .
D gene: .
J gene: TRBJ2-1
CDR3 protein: CASSWMGSDNEQFF
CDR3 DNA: TGTGCCAGCAGCTGGATGGGTTCGGACAATGAGCAGTTCTTC

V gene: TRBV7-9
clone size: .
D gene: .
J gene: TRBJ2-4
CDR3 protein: CASSSDTGNIQYF
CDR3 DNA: TGTGCCAGCAGCTCCGATACGGGAAACATTCAGTACTTC

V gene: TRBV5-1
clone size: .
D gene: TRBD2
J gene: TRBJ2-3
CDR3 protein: CASSSGASGMGTDTQYF
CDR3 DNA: TGCGCCAGCAGCTCGGGTGCTAGCGGGATGGGCACAGATACGCAGTATTTT

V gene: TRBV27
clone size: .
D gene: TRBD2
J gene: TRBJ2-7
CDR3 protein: CASSYREGLYEQYF
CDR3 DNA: TGTGCCAGCAGTTATCGGGAGGGCCTCTACGAGCAGTACTTC

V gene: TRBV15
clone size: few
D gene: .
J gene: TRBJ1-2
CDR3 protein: CATSPRTDYGYTF
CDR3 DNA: TGTGCCACCAGCCCACGGACAGACTATGGCTACACCTTC

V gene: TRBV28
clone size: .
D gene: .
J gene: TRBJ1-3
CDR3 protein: CASSLEARGNTIYF
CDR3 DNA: TGTGCCAGCAGTTTAGAGGCGAGGGGAAACACCATATATTTT

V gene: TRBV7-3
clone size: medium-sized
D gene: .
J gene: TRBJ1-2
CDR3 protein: CASSFRVRVYGYTF
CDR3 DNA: TGTGCCAGCAGCTTCAGGGTTCGGGTCTATGGCTACACCTTC

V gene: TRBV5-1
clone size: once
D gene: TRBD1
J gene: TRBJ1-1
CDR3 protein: CASSIGTGNTEAFF
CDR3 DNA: TGCGCCAGCAGCATAGGGACAGGGAATACTGAAGCTTTCTTT

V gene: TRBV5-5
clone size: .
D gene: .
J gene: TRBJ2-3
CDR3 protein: CASSLAAASADTQYF
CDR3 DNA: TGTGCCAGCAGCTTGGCCGCGGCTAGTGCTGATACGCAGTATTTT

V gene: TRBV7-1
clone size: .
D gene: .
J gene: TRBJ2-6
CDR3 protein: CASSLFRRGQSRANVLTF
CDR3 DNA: TGTGCCAGCAGCCTATTTCGACGAGGACAAAGTCGGGCCAACGTCCTGACTTTC

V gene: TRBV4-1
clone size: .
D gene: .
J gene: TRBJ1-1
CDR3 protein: CASSQSGPMNTEAFF
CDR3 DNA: TGCGCCAGCAGCCAGTCCGGGCCTATGAACACTGAAGCTTTCTTT

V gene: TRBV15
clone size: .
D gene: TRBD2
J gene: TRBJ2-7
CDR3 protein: CATSPAGAPLEQYF
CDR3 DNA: TGTGCCACCAGCCCGGCGGGAGCCCCTCTCGAGCAGTACTTC

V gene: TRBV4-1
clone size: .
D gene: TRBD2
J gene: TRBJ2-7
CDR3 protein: CASSQLAGGSSYEQYF
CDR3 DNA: TGCGCCAGCAGCCAATTAGCGGGAGGAAGCTCCTACGAGCAGTACTTC

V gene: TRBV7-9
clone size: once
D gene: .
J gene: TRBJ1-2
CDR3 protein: CASSFNRDTYGYTF
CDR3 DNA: TGTGCCAGCAGCTTTAACCGGGACACATATGGCTACACCTTC

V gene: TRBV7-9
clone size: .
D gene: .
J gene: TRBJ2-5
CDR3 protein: CASSMGQQYF
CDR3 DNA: TGTGCCAGCAGCATGGGGCAACAGTACTTC

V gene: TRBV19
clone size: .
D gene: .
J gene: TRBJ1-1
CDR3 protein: CASSFFGFGGRTEAFF
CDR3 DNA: TGTGCCAGTAGTTTTTTTGGATTTGGGGGTCGAACTGAAGCTTTCTTT

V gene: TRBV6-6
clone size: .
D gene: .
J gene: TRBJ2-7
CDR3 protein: CASSSLGEGGLEQYF
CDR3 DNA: TGTGCCAGCAGTTCCCTTGGGGAGGGGGGGCTCGAGCAGTACTTC

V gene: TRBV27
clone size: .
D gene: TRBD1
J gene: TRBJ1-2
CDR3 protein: CASSSTGSSGYTF
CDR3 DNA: TGTGCCAGCAGTTCGACAGGGTCTAGTGGCTACACCTTC

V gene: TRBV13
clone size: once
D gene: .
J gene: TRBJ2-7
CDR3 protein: CASPGWSSYEQYF
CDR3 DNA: TGTGCCAGCCCCGGGTGGAGCTCCTACGAGCAGTACTTC

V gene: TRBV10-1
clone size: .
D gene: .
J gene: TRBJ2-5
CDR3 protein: CASSDGPGQETQYF
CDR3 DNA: TGCGCCAGCAGTGACGGACCGGGGCAGGAGACCCAGTACTTC

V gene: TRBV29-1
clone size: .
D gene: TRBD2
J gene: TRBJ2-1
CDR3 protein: CSVFGDGGRGNEQFF
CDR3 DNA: TGCAGCGTTTTTGGGGACGGCGGGAGGGGTAATGAGCAGTTCTTC

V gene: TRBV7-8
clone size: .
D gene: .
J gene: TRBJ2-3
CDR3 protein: CASSWTAPDTQYF
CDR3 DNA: TGTGCCAGCAGCTGGACTGCACCAGATACGCAGTATTTT

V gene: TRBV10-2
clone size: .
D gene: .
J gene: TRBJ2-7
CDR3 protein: CASSESGVVYEQYF
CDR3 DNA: TGCGCCAGCAGTGAGTCGGGAGTAGTCTACGAGCAGTACTTC

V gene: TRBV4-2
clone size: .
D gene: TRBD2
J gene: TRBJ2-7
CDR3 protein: CASSQDPRGSGTQGEQYF
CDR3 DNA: TGTGCCAGCAGCCAAGATCCGAGGGGTAGCGGGACTCAAGGCGAGCAGTACTTC

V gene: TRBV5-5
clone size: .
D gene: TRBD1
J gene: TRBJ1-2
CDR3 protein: CASSSLTGGFGGYGYTF
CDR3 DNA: TGTGCCAGCAGCTCTTTGACAGGGGGCTTTGGAGGATATGGCTACACCTTC

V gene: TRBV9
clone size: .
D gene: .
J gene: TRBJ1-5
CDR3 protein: CASSGGYSNQPQHF
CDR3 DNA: TGTGCCAGCAGCGGAGGGTATAGCAATCAGCCCCAGCATTTT

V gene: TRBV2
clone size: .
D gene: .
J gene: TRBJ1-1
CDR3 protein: CASSERWVTATEAFF
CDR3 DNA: TGTGCCAGCAGTGAAAGATGGGTTACGGCAACTGAAGCTTTCTTT

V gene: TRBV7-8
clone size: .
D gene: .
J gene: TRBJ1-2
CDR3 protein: CASSLVRGEGYTF
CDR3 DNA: TGTGCCAGCAGCTTAGTCCGGGGTGAAGGCTACACCTTC